The T cell receptor (beta chain) described here comes from a study of cytomegalovirus exposure and HLA in healthy donors. Findings and caveats of the study: In a later analysis, across HLA loci, associated TCR counts were highest for DRB1, lowest for HLA-C. Fewer N-insertions (relative to the approximately 700-donor mean) were reportedly seen in an Asian-associated ancestry cluster in a later analysis.

The primer mix had 60 Vbeta and 13 Jbeta primers. Libraries were prepared by immunoSEQ multiplex PCR; TCRdb keeps only in-frame clonotypes and omits some of them. The sample yields 100,000 to 150,000 clones, roughly 72% seen once. In germline, CDR1 is MNHEY, CDR2 SMNVEV (reference sequence). V was pared by 3 bases and J by 4 bases, with 3 bases of the junction left unmatched. The CDR3 extends over 14 amino acids. Regarding this clone: Its antigen is currently unknown.

The TCR was taken from a woman aged 45-65 years in good health and CMV-seronegative. V is TRBV27 and J is TRBJ1-5; 7 positions match TRBD1. The sample taken for sequencing was PBMCs. CDR3 coding DNA: TGTGCCAGCAGTTTGGGACAGCGAAATCAGCCCCAGCATTTT. Encoded protein: CASSLGQRNQPQHF.